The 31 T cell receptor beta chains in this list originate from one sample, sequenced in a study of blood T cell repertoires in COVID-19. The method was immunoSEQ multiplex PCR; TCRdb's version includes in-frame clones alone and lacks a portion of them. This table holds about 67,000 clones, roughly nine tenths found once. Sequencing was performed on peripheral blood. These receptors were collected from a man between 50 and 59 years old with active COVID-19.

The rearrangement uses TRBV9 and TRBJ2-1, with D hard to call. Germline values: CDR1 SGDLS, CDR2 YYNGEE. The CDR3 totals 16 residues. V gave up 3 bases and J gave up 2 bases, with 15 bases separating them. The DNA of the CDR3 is TGTGCCAGCAGCGCTCCCCGCGGCGGCACCTACAATGAGCAGTTCTTC. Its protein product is CASSAPRGGTYNEQFF.

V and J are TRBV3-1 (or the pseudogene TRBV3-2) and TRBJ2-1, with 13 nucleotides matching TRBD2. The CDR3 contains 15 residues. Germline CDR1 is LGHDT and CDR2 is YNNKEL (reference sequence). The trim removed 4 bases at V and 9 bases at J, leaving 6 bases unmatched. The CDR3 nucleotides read TGTGCCAGCAGCCGCGGGACTAGCGGGACCGGTGAGCAGTTCTTC. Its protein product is CASSRGTSGTGEQFF.

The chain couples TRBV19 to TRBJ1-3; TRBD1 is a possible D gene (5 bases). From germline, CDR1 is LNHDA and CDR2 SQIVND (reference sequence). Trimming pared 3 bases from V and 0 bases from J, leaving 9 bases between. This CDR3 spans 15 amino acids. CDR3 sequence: CASSMTAISGNTIYF. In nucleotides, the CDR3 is TGTGCCAGTAGTATGACAGCGATCTCTGGAAACACCATATATTTT. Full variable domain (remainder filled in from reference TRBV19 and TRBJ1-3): DGGITQSPKYLFRKEGQNVTLSCEQNLNHDAMYWYRQDPGQGLRLIYYSQIVNDFQKGDIAEGYSVSREKKESFPLTVTSAQKNPTAFYLCASSMTAISGNTIYFGEGSWLTVV.

This CDR3 reads CASSRLGGFNQPQHF. The CDR3, as DNA: TGTGCCAGCAGCAGACTAGGGGGCTTCAATCAGCCCCAGCATTTT. The chain is built from TRBV27 and TRBJ1-5; TRBD1 agrees at 7 bases. Trimming removed 6 bases from V and 3 bases from J; junction bases left unmatched: 8. From germline, CDR1 is MNHEY and CDR2 SMNVEV (reference sequence). The CDR3 spans 15 residues.

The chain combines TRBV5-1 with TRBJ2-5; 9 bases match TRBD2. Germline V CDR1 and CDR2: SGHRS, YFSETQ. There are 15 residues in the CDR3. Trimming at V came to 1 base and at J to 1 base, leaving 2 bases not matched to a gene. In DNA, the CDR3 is TGCGCCAGCAGCTTGACTAGCGGGTTCCAAGAGACCCAGTACTTC. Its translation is CASSLTSGFQETQYF.

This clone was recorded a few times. Here the CDR3 reads CASSEGRDRAFEQYF. Written as DNA, the CDR3 is TGTGCCAGCAGCGAAGGCCGGGACAGGGCGTTCGAGCAGTACTTC. The chain uses TRBV4-2 and TRBJ2-7; 9 bases line up with TRBD1. The germline V gene encodes CDR1 LGHNA and CDR2 YNFKEQ. After removal of 5 bases from V and 6 bases from J, the junction contained 11 bases not matched to a gene. The length of the CDR3 is 15 residues.

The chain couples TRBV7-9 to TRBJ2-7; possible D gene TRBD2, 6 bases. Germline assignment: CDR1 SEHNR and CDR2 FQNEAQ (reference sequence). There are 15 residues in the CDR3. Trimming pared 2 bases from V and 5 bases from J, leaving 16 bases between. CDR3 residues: CASSLPGARKDEQYF. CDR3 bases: TGTGCCAGCAGCTTACCGGGAGCCAGGAAGGACGAGCAGTACTTC.

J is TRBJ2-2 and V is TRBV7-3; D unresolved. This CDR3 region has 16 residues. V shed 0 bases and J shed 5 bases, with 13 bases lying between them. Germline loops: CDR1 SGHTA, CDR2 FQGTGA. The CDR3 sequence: CASSLTPGIPTGELFF. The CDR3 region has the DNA TGTGCCAGCAGCTTAACTCCTGGCATACCTACCGGGGAGCTGTTTTTT.

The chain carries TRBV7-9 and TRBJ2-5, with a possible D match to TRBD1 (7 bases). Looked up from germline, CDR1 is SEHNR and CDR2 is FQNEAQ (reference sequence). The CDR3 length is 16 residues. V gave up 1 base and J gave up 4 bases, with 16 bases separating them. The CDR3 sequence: CASSLGGGGGRETQYF. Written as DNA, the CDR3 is TGTGCCAGCAGCTTAGGGGGAGGAGGGGGCCGAGAGACCCAGTACTTC.

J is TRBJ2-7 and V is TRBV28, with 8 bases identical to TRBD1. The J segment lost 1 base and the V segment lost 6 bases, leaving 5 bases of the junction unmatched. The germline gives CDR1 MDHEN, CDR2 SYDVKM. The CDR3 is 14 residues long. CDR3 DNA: TGTGCCAGCAGCCTGACAGGGGTGTCCTACGAGCAGTACTTC. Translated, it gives CASSLTGVSYEQYF. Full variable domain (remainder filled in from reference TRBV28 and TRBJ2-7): DVKVTQSSRYLVKRTGEKVFLECVQDMDHENMFWYRQDPGLGLRLIYFSYDVKMKEKGDIPEGYSVSREKKERFSLILESASTNQTSMYLCASSLTGVSYEQYFGPGTRLTVT.

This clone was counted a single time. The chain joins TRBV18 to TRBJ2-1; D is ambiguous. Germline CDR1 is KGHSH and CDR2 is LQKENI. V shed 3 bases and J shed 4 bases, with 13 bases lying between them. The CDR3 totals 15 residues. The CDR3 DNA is TGTGCCAGCTCACCTGCCCTAAGTGATTACAATGAGCAGTTCTTC. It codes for CASSPALSDYNEQFF.

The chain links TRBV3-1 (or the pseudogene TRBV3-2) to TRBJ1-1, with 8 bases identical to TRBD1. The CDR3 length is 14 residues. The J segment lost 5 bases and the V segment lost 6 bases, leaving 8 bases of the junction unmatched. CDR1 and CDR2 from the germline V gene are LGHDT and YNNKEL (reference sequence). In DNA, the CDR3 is TGTGCCAGCAGTCTCCGGGACAGGTCAACTGAAGCTTTCTTT. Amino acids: CASSLRDRSTEAFF.

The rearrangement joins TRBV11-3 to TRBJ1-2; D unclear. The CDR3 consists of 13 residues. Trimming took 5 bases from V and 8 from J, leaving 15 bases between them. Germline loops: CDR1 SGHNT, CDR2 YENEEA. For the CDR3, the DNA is TGTGCCAGCAGCCAAACGGGGTATCGCGGCTACACCTTC. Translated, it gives CASSQTGYRGYTF. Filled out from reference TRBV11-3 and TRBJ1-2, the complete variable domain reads EAGVVQSPRYKIIEKKQPVAFWCNPISGHNTLYWYLQNLGQGPELLIRYENEEAVDDSQLPKDRFSAERLKGVDSTLKIQPAELGDSAVYLCASSQTGYRGYTFGSGTRLTVV.

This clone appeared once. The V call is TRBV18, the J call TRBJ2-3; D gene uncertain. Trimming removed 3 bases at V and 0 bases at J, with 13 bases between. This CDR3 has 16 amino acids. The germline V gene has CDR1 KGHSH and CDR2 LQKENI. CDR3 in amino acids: CASSPWATSSTDTQYF. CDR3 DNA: TGTGCCAGCTCACCTTGGGCTACCTCTAGCACAGATACGCAGTATTTT.

CDR3 nucleotides: TGTGCCAGCAGTTACCTCGTAGCGGGAGCCTACGAGCAGTACTTC. Translating gives CASSYLVAGAYEQYF. The chain is built from TRBV6-5 and TRBJ2-7; 9 positions match TRBD2. CDR3 length: 15 amino acids. Germline V gene data show CDR1 as MNHEY and CDR2 as SVGAGI. V trimming: 2 bases; J trimming: 2 bases; junction bases outside the gene matches: 4.

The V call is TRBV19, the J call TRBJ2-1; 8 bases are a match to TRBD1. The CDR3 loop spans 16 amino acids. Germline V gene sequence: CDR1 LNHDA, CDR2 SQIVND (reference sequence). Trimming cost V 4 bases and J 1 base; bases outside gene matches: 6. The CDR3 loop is CASSRQGAGSYNEQFF. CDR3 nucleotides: TGTGCCAGTAGTAGGCAGGGGGCAGGGTCCTACAATGAGCAGTTCTTC. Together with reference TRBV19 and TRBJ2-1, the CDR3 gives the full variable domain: DGGITQSPKYLFRKEGQNVTLSCEQNLNHDAMYWYRQDPGQGLRLIYYSQIVNDFQKGDIAEGYSVSREKKESFPLTVTSAQKNPTAFYLCASSRQGAGSYNEQFFGPGTRLTVL.

Here the CDR3 DNA reads TGTGCCAGCAGCTTAGGTAGCGGGGGGGCCCAAGGTGGGCAGTTCTTC. This translates into CASSLGSGGAQGGQFF. The chain combines TRBV7-2 with TRBJ2-1; 11 bases align to TRBD2. After removal of 1 base from V and 12 bases from J, the junction contained 11 bases not matched to a gene. This CDR3 is 16 amino acids long. Germline CDR1 is SGHTA and CDR2 is FQGNSA.

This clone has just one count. The CDR3 reads CASSYSLLGGNYGYTF. CDR3 DNA sequence: TGTGCCAGCAGTTACTCTTTACTTGGCGGAAACTATGGCTACACCTTC. The rearrangement links TRBV6-5 to TRBJ1-2, with D hard to call. Germline lookup yields CDR1 MNHEY and CDR2 SVGAGI. Trimming removed 0 bases from V and 2 bases from J, with 13 bases in between. The CDR3 spans 16 residues.

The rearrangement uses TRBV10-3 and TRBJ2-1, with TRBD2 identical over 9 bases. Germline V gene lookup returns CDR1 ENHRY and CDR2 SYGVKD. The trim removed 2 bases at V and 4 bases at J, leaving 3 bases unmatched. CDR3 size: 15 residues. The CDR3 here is CAISERSGRYNEQFF. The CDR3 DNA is TGTGCCATCAGTGAGCGTAGCGGGAGATACAATGAGCAGTTCTTC.

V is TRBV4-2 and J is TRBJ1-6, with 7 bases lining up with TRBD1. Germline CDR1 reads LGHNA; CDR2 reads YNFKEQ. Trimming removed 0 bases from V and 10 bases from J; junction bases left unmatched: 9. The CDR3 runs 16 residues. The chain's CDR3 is CASSQDLEGASSPLHF. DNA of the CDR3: TGTGCCAGCAGCCAAGATCTGGAGGGGGCGTCCTCACCCCTCCACTTT.

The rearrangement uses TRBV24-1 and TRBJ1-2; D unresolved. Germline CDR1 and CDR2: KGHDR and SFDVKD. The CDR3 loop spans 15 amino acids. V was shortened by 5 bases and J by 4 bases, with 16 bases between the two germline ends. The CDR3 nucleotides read TGTGCCACCAGTGCCAACCCACCGGGAGGCTATGGCTACACCTTC. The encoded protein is CATSANPPGGYGYTF.

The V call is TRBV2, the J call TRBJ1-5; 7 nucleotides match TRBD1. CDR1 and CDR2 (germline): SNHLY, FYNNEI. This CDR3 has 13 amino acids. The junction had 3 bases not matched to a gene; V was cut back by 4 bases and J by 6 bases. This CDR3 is CASSVDRAQPQHF. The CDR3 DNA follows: TGTGCCAGCAGTGTCGACAGGGCTCAGCCCCAGCATTTT.

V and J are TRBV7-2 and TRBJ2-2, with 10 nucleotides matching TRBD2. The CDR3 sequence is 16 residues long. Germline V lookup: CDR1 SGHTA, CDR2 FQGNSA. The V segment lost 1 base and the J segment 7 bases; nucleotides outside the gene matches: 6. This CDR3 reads CASSLGWASGSGELFF. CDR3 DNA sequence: TGTGCCAGCAGCTTAGGGTGGGCTAGCGGGAGCGGGGAGCTGTTTTTT.

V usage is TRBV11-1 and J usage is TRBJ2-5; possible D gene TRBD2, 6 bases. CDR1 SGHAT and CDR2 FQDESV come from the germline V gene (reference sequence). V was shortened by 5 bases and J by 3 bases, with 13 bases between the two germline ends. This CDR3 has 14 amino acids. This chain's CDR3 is CASSHGSQEETQYF. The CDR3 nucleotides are TGTGCCAGCAGCCACGGGAGTCAGGAAGAGACCCAGTACTTC.

CDR3 sequence reads: CASSFDSSGGYTF. Written as DNA, the CDR3 is TGTGCCAGCAGTTTCGACAGTTCAGGAGGCTACACCTTC. This chain uses TRBV7-9 with TRBJ1-2; D may be TRBD1 (5 bases). CDR3 length: 13 amino acids. The germline CDR1 and CDR2 sequences are SEHNR and FQNEAQ (reference sequence). The V gene lost 6 bases and the J gene lost 8 bases, with 16 bases spanning the gap.

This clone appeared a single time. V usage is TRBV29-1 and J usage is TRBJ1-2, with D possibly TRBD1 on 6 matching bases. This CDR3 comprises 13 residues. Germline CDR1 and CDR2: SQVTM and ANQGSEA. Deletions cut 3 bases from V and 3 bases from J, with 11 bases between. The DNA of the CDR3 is TGCAGCGTTGACTCAGGGGTGGACTATGGCTACACCTTC. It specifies CSVDSGVDYGYTF.

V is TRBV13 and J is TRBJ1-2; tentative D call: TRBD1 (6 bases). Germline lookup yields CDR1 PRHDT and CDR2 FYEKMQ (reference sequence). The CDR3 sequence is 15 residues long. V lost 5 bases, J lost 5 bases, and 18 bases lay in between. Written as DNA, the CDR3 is TGTGCCAGCAGCCTAACAGGGTCACCTCGATATGGCTACACCTTC. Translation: CASSLTGSPRYGYTF.

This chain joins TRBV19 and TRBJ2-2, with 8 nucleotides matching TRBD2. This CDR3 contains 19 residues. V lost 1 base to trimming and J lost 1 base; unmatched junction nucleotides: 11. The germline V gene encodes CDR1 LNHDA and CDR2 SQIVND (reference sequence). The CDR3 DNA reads TGTGCCAGTAGTATAGCAGTAGCGGGGAGGAGAGGGAACACCGGGGAGCTGTTTTTT. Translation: CASSIAVAGRRGNTGELFF.

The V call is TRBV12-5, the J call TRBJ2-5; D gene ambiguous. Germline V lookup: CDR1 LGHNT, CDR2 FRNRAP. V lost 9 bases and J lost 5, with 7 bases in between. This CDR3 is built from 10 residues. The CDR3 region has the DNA TGTGCTAGACTAATGGAGACCCAGTACTTC. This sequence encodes CARLMETQYF. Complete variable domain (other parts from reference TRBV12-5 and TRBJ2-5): DARVTQTPRHKVTEMGQEVTMRCQPILGHNTVFWYRQTMMQGLELLAYFRNRAPLDDSGMPKDRFSAEMPDATLATLKIQPSEPRDSAVYFCARLMETQYFGPGTRLLVL.

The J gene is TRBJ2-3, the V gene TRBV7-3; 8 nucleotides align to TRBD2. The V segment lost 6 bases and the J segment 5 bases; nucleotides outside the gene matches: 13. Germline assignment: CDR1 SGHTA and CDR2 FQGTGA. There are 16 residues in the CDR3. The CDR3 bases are TGTGCCAGCAGTCCTATAGCGGGATCGTTGGGAGATACGCAGTATTTT. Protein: CASSPIAGSLGDTQYF.

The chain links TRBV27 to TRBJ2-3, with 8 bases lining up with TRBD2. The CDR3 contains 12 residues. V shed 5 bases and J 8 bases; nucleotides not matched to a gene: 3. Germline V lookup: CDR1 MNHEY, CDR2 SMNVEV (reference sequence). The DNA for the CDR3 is TGTGCCAGCAGTACCGGGGGGGCTACGCAGTATTTT. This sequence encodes CASSTGGATQYF.